This T cell receptor beta chain is drawn from a study of blood T cell repertoires in COVID-19. Assay used: immunoSEQ multiplex PCR; TCRdb lists only in-frame clones, some missing. Seen here are roughly 250,000 clones, 86% observed once, and the top ten hold roughly 9.8%. CDR1 and CDR2 from the germline V gene are SGHDT and YYEEEE. The V end was cut by 0 bases, the J end by 4 bases, with 11 bases between. The CDR3 has 15 residues. The source material was peripheral blood. The genes are TRBV5-6 and TRBJ1-5; D gene unclear. The receptor was derived from a man aged 40-55 years who had recovered from COVID-19. The CDR3 loop reads CASSLALRGNQPQHF. CDR3 DNA sequence: TGTGCCAGCAGCTTGGCCTTGCGGGGAAATCAGCCCCAGCATTTT.